Described below is a single TCR beta chain sequence and its context. The source of the sample is a study of shared clonotypes between healthy human individuals. Study-level information: Every donor yielded three CD4 naive, three CD4 memory, two CD8 naive and one CD8 memory plate.

Per sorted-subset replicate PCR, input was 200 to 250 ng DNA, representing tens of thousands of T cell genomes. Clones were read by immunoSEQ multiplex PCR, and TCRdb kept only the in-frame ones, dropping some. The table shows approximately 2.4 million clones, with around 95% occurring only once. In germline, CDR1 is SGHRS, CDR2 YFSETQ. Trimming pared 4 bases from V and 5 bases from J, leaving 15 bases between. The CDR3 length is 14 residues. Division of CD4+ cells produced a CD45RA+ naive subset and a CD45RA-negative memory subset. Input material: naive CD4+ T cells sorted from blood. Described subset: CD45RA+ positively selected. The chain employs TRBV5-1 and TRBJ1-1; possibly TRBD1 for D (6 bases). The TCR originated in a man aged 18 to 30 in good health. The CDR3 DNA is TGCGCCAGCAGCCCCCCGGGACAAGGGACTGAAGCTTTCTTT. Encoded protein: CASSPPGQGTEAFF.